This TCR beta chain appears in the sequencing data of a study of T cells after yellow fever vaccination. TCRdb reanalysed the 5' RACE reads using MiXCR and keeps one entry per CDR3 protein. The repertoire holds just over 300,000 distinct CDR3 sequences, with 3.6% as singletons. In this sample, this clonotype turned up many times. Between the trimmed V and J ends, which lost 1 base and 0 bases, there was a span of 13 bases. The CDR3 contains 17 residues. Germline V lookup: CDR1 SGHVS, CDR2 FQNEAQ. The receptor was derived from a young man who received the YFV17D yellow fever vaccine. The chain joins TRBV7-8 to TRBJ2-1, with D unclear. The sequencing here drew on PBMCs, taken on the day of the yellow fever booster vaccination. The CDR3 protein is CASSLVFALSSYNEQFF. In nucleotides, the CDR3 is TGTGCCAGCAGCTTAGTATTCGCCCTGAGCTCCTACAATGAGCAGTTCTTC.